This T cell receptor beta chain was recovered during a study of blood T cell repertoires in COVID-19. Whole-study context: Donors in the United States, Italy and Spain gave samples during acute or convalescent COVID-19. Sample material is recorded as cDNA or gDNA derived from T cells, B-cell-depleted T cells, or PBMCs.

Germline V gene lookup returns CDR1 SGHVS and CDR2 FQNEAQ. Trimming shortened V by 0 bases and J by 2 bases, and 5 bases separated the two germline ends. The CDR3 runs 14 residues. Original analysis: Reference gene primer amplification gave nucleated cell count estimates. Data came from immunoSEQ multiplex PCR; TCRdb stores just in-frame clones and leaves some out. From that table come the V and J calls and clone size; the DNA was used to work out D and trimming. Of roughly 120,000 clones in the sample, around 85% were seen once. Sequencing input: peripheral blood. The chain carries TRBV7-8 and TRBJ2-1; D may be TRBD1 (5 bases). This receptor was obtained from a man aged 50-59 years with acute or convalescent COVID-19. CDR3 DNA sequence: TGTGCCAGCAGCTTAGCGGGGCCCTACAATGAGCAGTTCTTC. Its translation: CASSLAGPYNEQFF.